Shown below are 32 T cell receptor beta chains from a single sample sequenced in a study of T cell changes during pregnancy in multiple sclerosis. Profiled with immunoSEQ multiplex PCR; TCRdb holds only in-frame clones, not every one. This table holds 60,000 to 80,000 clones, roughly nine tenths found once. This material consisted of peripheral blood, taken before pregnancy. These receptor sequences come from a female donor with multiple sclerosis, enrolled in a pregnancy study.

The gene calls are TRBV4-2 and TRBJ1-1; 7 bases match TRBD1. From germline, CDR1 is LGHNA and CDR2 YNFKEQ. The CDR3 runs 17 residues. Trimming cost V 0 bases and J 4 bases; bases outside gene matches: 11. DNA for the CDR3: TGTGCCAGCAGCCAAGATCTAGAGGGGGCAAGGTTCACTGAAGCTTTCTTT. Its translation is CASSQDLEGARFTEAFF.

The gene calls are TRBV29-1 and TRBJ1-4; D not resolved. CDR1 SQVTM and CDR2 ANQGSEA come from the germline V gene. Trimming cost V 5 bases and J 6 bases, with 7 bases left between them. CDR3 length: 11 amino acids. The CDR3 loop reads CSVRRDEKLFF. The CDR3 DNA reads TGCAGCGTTCGGAGGGATGAAAAACTGTTTTTT.

The V and J genes are TRBV4-1 and TRBJ1-1; 9 nucleotides line up with TRBD1. CDR1 is MGHRA, CDR2 YSYEKL, per germline. The V gene end was trimmed by 4 bases and the J gene end by 5 bases; junction bases not matched to a gene: 8. CDR3 length: 15 residues. The CDR3 region is CASSPTLQGATEAFF. As DNA, the CDR3 is TGCGCCAGCAGCCCTACTTTACAGGGGGCGACTGAAGCTTTCTTT.

The J gene is TRBJ2-6, the V gene TRBV2; 9 bases align to TRBD1. CDR1 is SNHLY and CDR2 is FYNNEI in the germline V gene. V was pared by 7 bases and J by 5 bases, with 6 bases of the junction left unmatched. The CDR3 length is 15 residues. CDR3 in amino acids: CASTLGQGWANVLTF. The CDR3 DNA is TGTGCCAGCACCCTAGGACAGGGGTGGGCCAACGTCCTGACTTTC.

This clone has more than one count but fewer than ten. The V call is TRBV7-9, the J call TRBJ2-1, with D possibly matching TRBD1 (7 bases). Germline V gene sequence: CDR1 SEHNR, CDR2 FQNEAQ (reference sequence). The V end lost 3 bases, the J end lost 6 bases, and 12 bases lay between the germline ends. This CDR3 spans 14 amino acids. For the CDR3, the DNA is TGTGCCAGCAGCTTGACCAGGGGGGTCAATGAGCAGTTCTTC. Amino acids: CASSLTRGVNEQFF.

The gene calls are TRBV6-1 and TRBJ2-7; possible D gene TRBD2, 6 bases. Trimming stripped 11 bases from V and 2 bases from J, with 19 bases between. Per germline, CDR1 MNHNS and CDR2 SASEGT. This CDR3 comprises 14 residues. The CDR3 here is CAHRRDFQTYEQYF. CDR3 sequence (DNA): TGTGCCCACAGGAGGGACTTCCAAACCTACGAGCAGTACTTC.

The chain links TRBV30 to TRBJ2-1; 11 nucleotides align to TRBD2. The CDR3 length is 17 residues. Germline assignment: CDR1 GTSNPN and CDR2 SVGIG (reference sequence). V trimming: 2 bases; J trimming: 8 bases; junction bases outside the gene matches: 14. The CDR3 DNA reads as TGTGCCTGGAGTAGGTCCTTAACTAGCGGGGGACTGGATGAGCAGTTCTTC. It is translated as CAWSRSLTSGGLDEQFF.

This clone was observed once. This rearrangement joins TRBV27 to TRBJ1-6, with 8 bases lining up with TRBD1. Looked up from germline, CDR1 is MNHEY and CDR2 is SMNVEV (reference sequence). The CDR3 spans 15 residues. V lost 3 bases to trimming and J lost 6 bases; unmatched junction nucleotides: 4. CDR3 protein: CASSFRDRSNSPLHF. The CDR3 DNA follows: TGTGCCAGCAGTTTCAGGGACAGGAGTAATTCACCCCTCCACTTT.

The chain recombines TRBV2 with TRBJ2-5, with 12 bases that match TRBD2. Per the germline V gene, CDR1 is SNHLY and CDR2 is FYNNEI. CDR3 length: 18 amino acids. The J segment lost 4 bases and the V segment lost 1 base, leaving 10 bases of the junction unmatched. The CDR3 DNA is TGTGCCAGCAGTGAAGGTTCCGAACTAGCGGGAGGACTAGAGACCCAGTACTTC. Its protein product is CASSEGSELAGGLETQYF.

This chain uses TRBV12-5 with TRBJ2-5, with D hard to call. Trimming pared 5 bases from V and 3 bases from J, leaving 4 bases between. The CDR3 extends over 11 amino acids. Looked up from germline, CDR1 is LGHNT and CDR2 is FRNRAP. CDR3 in amino acids: CASGPKETQYF. The CDR3 bases are TGTGCTAGTGGTCCTAAAGAGACCCAGTACTTC.

The genes are TRBV9 and TRBJ2-7; 8 nucleotides align to TRBD1. The CDR3 spans 18 residues. The germline CDR1 and CDR2 sequences are SGDLS and YYNGEE. V lost 0 bases, J lost 1 base, and 12 bases stayed unmatched. Here the CDR3 DNA reads TGTGCCAGCAGCGTAGGGCCAATATCGGGACAGGTTTCCTACGAGCAGTACTTC. Translating it yields CASSVGPISGQVSYEQYF.

V gene TRBV4-3 combines with J gene TRBJ2-2, with D possibly matching TRBD2 (7 bases). The ends were cut back, 0 bases at V and 4 bases at J, with 21 bases in the middle. Germline assignment: CDR1 LGHNA and CDR2 YSLEER. The CDR3 is 19 amino acids. DNA for the CDR3: TGCGCCAGCAGCCAAGAGGGGGGGGCGTACCGTTCGAGCACCGGGGAGCTGTTTTTT. This encodes CASSQEGGAYRSSTGELFF.

This clone came up once. The V gene is TRBV6-1, the J gene TRBJ2-1; TRBD2 agrees at 9 bases. Germline-derived CDR1 and CDR2 are MNHNS and SASEGT. The CDR3 has 15 amino acids. J was trimmed by 6 bases and V by 8 bases; bases with no gene match: 11. The CDR3 DNA reads TGTGCCAGCTTTCCTCTAGCGGGACTAAGCAATGAGCAGTTCTTC. Protein: CASFPLAGLSNEQFF.

The J gene is TRBJ2-2, the V gene TRBV6-4; TRBD2 agrees at 8 bases. The V segment lost 6 bases and the J segment 1 base; nucleotides outside the gene matches: 4. This CDR3 is built from 15 residues. Germline loops: CDR1 MRHNA, CDR2 SNTAGT. The CDR3 DNA follows: TGTGCCAGCAGGCGGGAGGATGGGAACACCGGGGAGCTGTTTTTT. This codes for CASRREDGNTGELFF.

The chain recombines TRBV6-5 with TRBJ1-1; 9 bases agree with TRBD1. This CDR3 comprises 14 residues. CDR1 is MNHEY and CDR2 is SVGAGI in the germline V gene. Trimming cost V 7 bases and J 2 bases; bases outside gene matches: 5. CDR3 DNA: TGTGCCAGCACCACGACAGGGGGTAACACTGAAGCTTTCTTT. Its translation: CASTTTGGNTEAFF.

The CDR3 coding sequence is TGCGCCAGCAGCTTGTTGCAGGGGCCCACCTACGAGCAGTACTTC. Its protein is CASSLLQGPTYEQYF. V gene TRBV5-1 combines with J gene TRBJ2-7; D is possibly TRBD1 (6 bases). Trimming left V 1 base short and J 2 bases short, with 13 bases between. Per the germline V gene, CDR1 is SGHRS and CDR2 is YFSETQ. The CDR3 spans 15 residues.

V is TRBV4-2 and J is TRBJ1-1; D possibly corresponds to TRBD1 (5 bases). This CDR3 comprises 11 residues. V lost 0 bases, J lost 13 bases, and 9 bases lay in between. The germline CDR1 and CDR2 sequences are LGHNA and YNFKEQ. CDR3 coding DNA: TGTGCCAGCAGCCAAGAGGGACTTTGTTTCTTT. Its protein product is CASSQEGLCFF.

The gene calls are TRBV6-1 and TRBJ1-5; perhaps TRBD1 as D (6 bases). V shed 6 bases and J shed 4 bases, with 13 bases lying between them. The CDR3 extends over 14 amino acids. Looked up from germline, CDR1 is MNHNS and CDR2 is SASEGT. The CDR3 coding sequence is TGTGCCAGCAGAACCGGCACAGGGAATCAGCCCCAGCATTTT. This gives the protein CASRTGTGNQPQHF.

In DNA form, the CDR3 reads TGTGCCTGGAGTCTTTCAGATACGCAGTATTTT. Translating gives CAWSLSDTQYF. This chain uses TRBV30 with TRBJ2-3; no definite D call. Trimming took 2 bases from V and 4 from J, leaving 4 bases between them. Germline lookup yields CDR1 GTSNPN and CDR2 SVGIG (reference sequence). The CDR3 runs to 11 residues. Looking up the rest from reference TRBV30 and TRBJ2-3 gives the full variable domain: SQTIHQWPATLVQPVGSPLSLECTVEGTSNPNLYWYRQAAGRGLQLLFYSVGIGQISSEVPQNLSASRPQDRQFILSSKKLLLSDSGFYLCAWSLSDTQYFGPGTRLTVL.

V and J are TRBV7-8 and TRBJ1-5, with D maybe TRBD1 (5 bases). The CDR3 runs 13 residues. Trimming cost V 5 bases and J 5 bases, with 10 bases left between them. CDR1 SGHVS and CDR2 FQNEAQ come from the germline V gene. CDR3 in DNA: TGTGCCAGCAGCCAGGACATCCATCAGCCCCAGCATTTT. It translates to CASSQDIHQPQHF.

This clone was counted once. The genes are TRBV9 and TRBJ1-1, with D unclear. V lost 0 bases and J lost 1, with 4 bases in between. Germline assignment: CDR1 SGDLS and CDR2 YYNGEE. The CDR3 length is 13 residues. The CDR3 sequence: CASSVDRNTEAFF. CDR3 in DNA: TGTGCCAGCAGCGTAGACAGGAACACTGAAGCTTTCTTT. Combining the CDR3 with reference TRBV9 and TRBJ1-1 gives the whole variable domain DSGVTQTPKHLITATGQRVTLRCSPRSGDLSVYWYQQSLDQGLQFLIQYYNGEERAKGNILERFSAQQFPDLHSELNLSSLELGDSALYFCASSVDRNTEAFFGQGTRLTVV.

The CDR3 nucleotides read TGTGCCTGGAGTGTATCTCGGGATACTAGCACAGATACGCAGTATTTT. This sequence encodes CAWSVSRDTSTDTQYF. V usage is TRBV30 and J usage is TRBJ2-3, with D perhaps TRBD2 (5 bases). Trimming took 0 bases from V and 0 from J, leaving 13 bases between them. This CDR3 comprises 16 residues. Per germline, CDR1 GTSNPN and CDR2 SVGIG (reference sequence).

The chain carries TRBV5-4 and TRBJ1-2; 7 bases agree with TRBD1. The germline gives CDR1 SGHNT, CDR2 YYREEE (reference sequence). V shed 3 bases, J shed 5 bases, and the junction held 7 bases outside the gene matches. This CDR3 comprises 14 residues. CDR3 loop: CASSSGTALYGYTF. As DNA, the CDR3 is TGTGCCAGCAGCTCCGGGACAGCCCTTTATGGCTACACCTTC.

The rearrangement uses TRBV5-1 and TRBJ2-5; D call uncertain. V was clipped by 5 bases and J by 1 base, with 3 bases between them. This CDR3 spans 11 amino acids. In germline, CDR1 is SGHRS, CDR2 YFSETQ. CDR3 sequence reads: CASRSQETQYF. The DNA of the CDR3 is TGCGCCAGCAGGAGCCAAGAGACCCAGTACTTC.

V gene TRBV27 combines with J gene TRBJ2-2; D may be TRBD2 (5 bases). CDR1 and CDR2 (germline): MNHEY, SMNVEV (reference sequence). CDR3 length: 16 residues. With 6 bases removed from V and 1 base from J, the gap between germline ends came to 15 bases. The CDR3 reads CASRFSVGLNTGELFF. Here the CDR3 DNA reads TGTGCCAGCAGATTCTCCGTAGGACTGAACACCGGGGAGCTGTTTTTT.

The chain links TRBV7-6 to TRBJ1-1; D gene uncertain. V was pared by 1 base and J by 11 bases, with 11 bases between. Germline values: CDR1 SGHVS, CDR2 FNYEAQ. The CDR3 spans 12 residues. The CDR3, as DNA: TGTGCCAGCAGCTTAGTAGAGGGTACGGCTTTCTTT. It specifies CASSLVEGTAFF.

The chain combines TRBV5-1 with TRBJ2-3; TRBD2 matches 11 bases. Per germline, CDR1 SGHRS and CDR2 YFSETQ. V was pared by 0 bases and J by 1 base, with 7 bases of the junction left unmatched. The length of the CDR3 is 18 residues. The CDR3 nucleotides read TGCGCCAGCAGCTTGGGACTAGCGGGGACCCGAGGCACAGATACGCAGTATTTT. This encodes CASSLGLAGTRGTDTQYF.

The chain is built from TRBV23-1 and TRBJ1-5; D not certain. TRBV23-1 is an ORF; its function is uncertain. Trimming pared 3 bases from V and 5 bases from J, leaving 17 bases between. The CDR3 extends over 16 amino acids. The CDR3: CASSHNYPRKYQPQHF. The CDR3 DNA reads as TGCGCCAGCAGTCATAACTACCCCCGCAAGTATCAGCCCCAGCATTTT.

The CDR3 DNA reads as TGCGCCAGCAGCTCCGGGATCTCCTACGAGCAGTACTTC. The encoded protein is CASSSGISYEQYF. The chain recombines TRBV5-1 with TRBJ2-7, with D possibly TRBD2 on 5 matching bases. CDR1 is SGHRS, CDR2 YFSETQ, per germline. Deletions cut 3 bases from V and 0 bases from J, with 7 bases between. The CDR3 totals 13 residues. The full variable domain, in which reference TRBV5-1 and TRBJ2-7 provide the parts outside the CDR3, is KAGVTQTPRYLIKTRGQQVTLSCSPISGHRSVSWYQQTPGQGLQFLFEYFSETQRNKGNFPGRFSGRQFSNSRSEMNVSTLELGDSALYLCASSSGISYEQYFGPGTRLTVT.

V usage is TRBV19 and J usage is TRBJ1-1; D possibly corresponds to TRBD1 (6 bases). V was cut by 0 bases and J by 8 bases, with 16 bases left in between. Germline assignment: CDR1 LNHDA and CDR2 SQIVND (reference sequence). The CDR3 loop spans 15 amino acids. The CDR3 bases are TGTGCCAGTAGTATAGACGGATACAGGGACCGAGAAGCTTTCTTT. Its protein is CASSIDGYRDREAFF.

This chain connects TRBV7-9 to TRBJ1-1; 11 bases agree with TRBD1. The germline V gene has CDR1 SEHNR and CDR2 FQNEAQ (reference sequence). The CDR3 length is 15 residues. Germline trimming cut 3 bases from V and 5 bases from J; bases unmatched to any gene: 5. In DNA form, the CDR3 reads TGTGCCAGCAGCTTTGGAGGGACAGGGGGAACTGAAGCTTTCTTT. Its protein is CASSFGGTGGTEAFF.

This rearrangement joins TRBV5-6 to TRBJ2-3, with no clear D. Germline V CDR1 and CDR2: SGHDT, YYEEEE. The ends were cut back, 7 bases at V and 4 bases at J, with 10 bases in the middle. CDR3 length: 12 residues. CDR3 in amino acids: CASLGPADTQYF. The CDR3 nucleotides are TGTGCCAGCTTGGGCCCCGCAGATACGCAGTATTTT.